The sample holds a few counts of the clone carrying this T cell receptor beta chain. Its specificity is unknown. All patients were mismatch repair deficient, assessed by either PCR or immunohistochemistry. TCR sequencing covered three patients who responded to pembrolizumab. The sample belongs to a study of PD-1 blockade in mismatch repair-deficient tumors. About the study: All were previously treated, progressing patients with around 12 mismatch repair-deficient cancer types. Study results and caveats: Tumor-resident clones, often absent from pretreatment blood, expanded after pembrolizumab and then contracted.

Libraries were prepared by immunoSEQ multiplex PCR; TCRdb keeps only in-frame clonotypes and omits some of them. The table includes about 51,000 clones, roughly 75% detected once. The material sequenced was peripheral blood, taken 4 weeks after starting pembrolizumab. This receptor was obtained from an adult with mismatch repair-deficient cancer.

CDR3 nucleotides: TGTGCCGTAGGAGGAAACACTGAAGCTTTCTTT. Translation: CAVGGNTEAFF. The chain joins TRBV6-5 to TRBJ1-1; the D is unclear. Germline V gene data show CDR1 as MNHEY and CDR2 as SVGAGI. Trimming stripped 11 bases from V and 2 bases from J, with 9 bases between. The CDR3 runs 11 residues.